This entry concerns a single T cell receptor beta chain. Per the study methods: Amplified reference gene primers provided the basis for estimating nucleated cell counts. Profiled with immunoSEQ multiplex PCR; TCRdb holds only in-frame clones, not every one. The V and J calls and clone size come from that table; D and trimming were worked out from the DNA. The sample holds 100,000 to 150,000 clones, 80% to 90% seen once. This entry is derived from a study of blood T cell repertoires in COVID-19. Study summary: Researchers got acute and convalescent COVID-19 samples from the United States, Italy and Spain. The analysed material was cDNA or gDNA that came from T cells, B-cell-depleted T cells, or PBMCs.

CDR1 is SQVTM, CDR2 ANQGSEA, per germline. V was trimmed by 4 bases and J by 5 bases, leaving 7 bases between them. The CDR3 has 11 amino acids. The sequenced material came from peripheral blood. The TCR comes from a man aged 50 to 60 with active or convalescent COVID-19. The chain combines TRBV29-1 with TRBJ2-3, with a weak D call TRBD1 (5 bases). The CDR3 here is CSVAREDTQYF. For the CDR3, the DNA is TGCAGCGTTGCCAGGGAAGATACGCAGTATTTT.